The clone carrying this T cell receptor (beta chain) was picked up a small number of times. Its antigen is not identified. The PCR had 60 Vbeta and 13 Jbeta primers. Using immunoSEQ multiplex PCR, the repertoire was profiled, and TCRdb retains in-frame clones only, with some absent. The table has 150,000 to 200,000 clones, over 75% seen once; the top ten hold around 1.6%. V lost 2 bases to trimming and J lost 2 bases, with 19 bases between them. This CDR3 region has 17 residues. Germline lookup yields CDR1 MDHEN and CDR2 SYDVKM. The data were obtained in a study of cytomegalovirus exposure and HLA in healthy donors. Whole-study findings and limits: Across donors, sequencing depth was assumed by presence/absence analyses to be roughly uniform. Earlier analysis found most TCR beta V segments productive about 87% or about 30% of the time. Several of the most significant clusters appeared, in a later analysis, to be linked to common viral pathogens.

The sequencing sample was made of PBMCs. The chain combines TRBV28 with TRBJ2-7, with D tentatively TRBD1 (5 bases). This receptor was taken from a woman aged 25 to 39 in good health and CMV-seronegative. The CDR3 DNA follows: TGTGCCAGCAGTTTAAACCAGGGAAGGACCCCAACCTACGAGCAGTACTTC. Encoded protein: CASSLNQGRTPTYEQYF.